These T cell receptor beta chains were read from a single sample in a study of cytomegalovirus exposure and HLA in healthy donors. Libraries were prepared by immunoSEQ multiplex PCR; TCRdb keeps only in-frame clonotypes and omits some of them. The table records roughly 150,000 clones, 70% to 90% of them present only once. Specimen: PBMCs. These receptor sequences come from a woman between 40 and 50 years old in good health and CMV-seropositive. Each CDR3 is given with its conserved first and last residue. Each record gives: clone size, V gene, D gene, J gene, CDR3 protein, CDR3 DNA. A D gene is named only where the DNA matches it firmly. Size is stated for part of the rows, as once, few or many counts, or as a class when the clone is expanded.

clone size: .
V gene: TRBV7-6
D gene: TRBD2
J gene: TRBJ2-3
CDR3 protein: CASSSWEGATDTQYF
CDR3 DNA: TGTGCCAGCAGCTCATGGGAGGGAGCCACAGATACGCAGTATTTT

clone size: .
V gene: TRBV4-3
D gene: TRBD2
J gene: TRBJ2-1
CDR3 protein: CASSRQTVGTSGAQFF
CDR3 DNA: TGCGCCAGCAGCCGGCAAACTGTGGGGACTAGCGGGGCCCAGTTCTTC

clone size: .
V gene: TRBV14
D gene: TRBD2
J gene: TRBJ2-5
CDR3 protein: CASSQERLARGETQYF
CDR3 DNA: TGTGCCAGCAGCCAAGAACGACTAGCGCGGGGGGAGACCCAGTACTTC

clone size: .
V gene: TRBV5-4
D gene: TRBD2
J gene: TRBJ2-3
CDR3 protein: CASGLGTNTDTQYF
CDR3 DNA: TGTGCCAGTGGGCTCGGGACTAACACAGATACGCAGTATTTT

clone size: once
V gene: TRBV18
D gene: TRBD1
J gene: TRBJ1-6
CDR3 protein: CASSGTGDSPLHF
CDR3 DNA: TGTGCCAGCTCAGGGACAGGCGATTCACCCCTCCACTTT

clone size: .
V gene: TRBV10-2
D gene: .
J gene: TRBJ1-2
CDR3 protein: CASSQETGNYGYTF
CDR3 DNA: TGCGCCAGCAGTCAAGAAACAGGGAACTATGGCTACACCTTC

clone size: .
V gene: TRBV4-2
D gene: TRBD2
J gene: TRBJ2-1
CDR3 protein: CASSQDGRVGNEQFF
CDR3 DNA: TGTGCCAGCAGCCAAGATGGGAGGGTAGGGAATGAGCAGTTCTTC

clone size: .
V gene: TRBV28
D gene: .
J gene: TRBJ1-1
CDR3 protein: CASTGEKIEAFF
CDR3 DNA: TGTGCCAGCACAGGGGAGAAAATTGAAGCTTTCTTT

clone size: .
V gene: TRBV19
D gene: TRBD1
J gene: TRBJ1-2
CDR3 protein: CASRMDRVDGYTF
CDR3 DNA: TGTGCCAGTAGGATGGACAGGGTAGACGGCTACACCTTC

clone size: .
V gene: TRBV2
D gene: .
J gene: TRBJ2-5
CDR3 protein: CASSVPSRETQYF
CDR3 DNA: TGTGCCAGCAGTGTCCCTAGCAGGGAGACCCAGTACTTC

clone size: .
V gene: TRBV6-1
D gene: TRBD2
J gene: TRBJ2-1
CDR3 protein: CASSEPAGRGNEQFF
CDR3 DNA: TGTGCCAGCAGTGAACCGGCAGGGCGGGGGAATGAGCAGTTCTTC

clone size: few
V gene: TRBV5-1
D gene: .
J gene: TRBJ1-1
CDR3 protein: CASSLKSMNTEAFF
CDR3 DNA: TGCGCCAGCAGCTTGAAATCCATGAACACTGAAGCTTTCTTT

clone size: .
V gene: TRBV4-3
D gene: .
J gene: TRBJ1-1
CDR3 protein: CASRSGRTGGNTEAFF
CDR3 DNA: TGCGCCAGCAGGAGCGGGAGAACCGGTGGGAACACTGAAGCTTTCTTT

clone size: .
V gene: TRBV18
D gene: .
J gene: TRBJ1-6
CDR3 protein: CASSPPQFQTYNSPLHF
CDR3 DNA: TGTGCCAGCTCACCCCCCCAATTTCAGACCTATAATTCACCCCTCCACTTT

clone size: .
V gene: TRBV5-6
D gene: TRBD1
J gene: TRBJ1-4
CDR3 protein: CASSWRRGTGFGKLFF
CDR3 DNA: TGTGCCAGCAGCTGGCGGCGGGGGACAGGGTTTGGAAAACTGTTTTTT

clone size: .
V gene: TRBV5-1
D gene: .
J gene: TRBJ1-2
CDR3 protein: CASSLDIQLDLYGYTF
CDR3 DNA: TGCGCCAGCAGCTTGGATATCCAGCTAGACCTCTATGGCTACACCTTC

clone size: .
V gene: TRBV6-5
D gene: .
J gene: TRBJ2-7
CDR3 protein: CASRLTGSYEQYF
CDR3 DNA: TGTGCCAGCAGATTAACAGGGTCCTACGAGCAGTACTTC